This TCR beta chain was sequenced for a study of CD8 T cells in ankylosing spondylitis. Overall study results and limits: Matched ankylosing spondylitis synovial fluid reportedly contained a significantly enriched population of disease-linked clones. Clones linked with disease were CD8+ and fairly uncommon in the peripheral blood. Seemingly distinctive of ankylosing spondylitis blood was a TCR beta motif formed by eight highly homologous variants.

Germline CDR1 and CDR2: SEHNR and FQNEAQ (reference sequence). This CDR3 has 14 residues. Trimming at V came to 5 bases and at J to 8 bases, leaving 8 bases not matched to a gene. This clonotype was recorded at least ten times. Its antigen is not identified. With molecular barcodes, quantitative 5'-RACE was used to make the TCR beta libraries. Via MiXCR, TCRdb re-called the 5' RACE reads, giving one row per CDR3 protein. The sample contains 200,000 to 300,000 distinct CDR3 sequences, about 10% of which appear only once. The source is a male donor with ankylosing spondylitis or in good health (not recorded which). The V call is TRBV7-9, the J call TRBJ1-1, with 10 bases lining up with TRBD1. Sequencing was performed on blood, either unsorted or a sorted T cell fraction (not recorded which). The CDR3 reads CASSADRGHLEAFF. As DNA, the CDR3 is TGTGCCAGCAGCGCTGACAGGGGGCATTTAGAAGCTTTCTTT.